This T cell receptor (beta chain) emerged from a study of technical replicates of blood from a handful of donors. The length of the CDR3 is 12 residues. Deletions cut 3 bases from V and 6 bases from J, with 10 bases between. Germline V lookup: CDR1 SGHKS, CDR2 YYEKEE (reference sequence). The table came from immunoSEQ multiplex PCR; TCRdb's copy has only in-frame clones and leaves some out. The sample contains about 83,000 clones, about 92% of which appear only once. The J gene is TRBJ2-7, the V gene TRBV5-5; D gene uncertain. Sample: T cells isolated from PBMCs. This sequence was found in a human donor in good health. The CDR3 nucleotides read TGTGCCAGCAGCTCCCCTTCCAGCGAGCAGTACTTC. As protein: CASSSPSSEQYF. Full variable domain (rest looked up from reference TRBV5-5 and TRBJ2-7): DAGVTQSPTHLIKTRGQQVTLRCSPISGHKSVSWYQQVLGQGPQFIFQYYEKEERGRGNFPDRFSARQFPNYSSELNVNALLLGDSALYLCASSSPSSEQYFGPGTRLTVT.